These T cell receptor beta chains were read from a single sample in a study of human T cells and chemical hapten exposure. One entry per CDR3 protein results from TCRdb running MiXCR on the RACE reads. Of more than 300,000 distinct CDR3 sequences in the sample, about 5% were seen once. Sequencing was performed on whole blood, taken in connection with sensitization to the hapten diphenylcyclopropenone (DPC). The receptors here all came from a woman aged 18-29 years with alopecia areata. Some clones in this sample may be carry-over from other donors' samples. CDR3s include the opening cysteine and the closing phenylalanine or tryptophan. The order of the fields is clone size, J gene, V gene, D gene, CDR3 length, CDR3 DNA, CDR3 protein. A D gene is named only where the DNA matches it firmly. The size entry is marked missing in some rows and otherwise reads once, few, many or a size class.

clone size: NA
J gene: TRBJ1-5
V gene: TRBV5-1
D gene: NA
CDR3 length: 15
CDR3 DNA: TGCGCCAGCAGGGTTGGAGGTAGATCTGATCAGCCCCAGCATTTT
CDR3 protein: CASRVGGRSDQPQHF

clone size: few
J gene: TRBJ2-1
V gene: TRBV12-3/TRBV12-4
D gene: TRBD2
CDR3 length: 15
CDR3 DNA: TGTGCCAGCAGTCTAAAGTCTAGCGGGATCAATGAGCAGTTCTTC
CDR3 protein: CASSLKSSGINEQFF

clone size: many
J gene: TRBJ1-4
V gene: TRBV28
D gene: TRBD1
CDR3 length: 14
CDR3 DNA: TGTGCCAGCAGTATGGACAGGGTCAATGAAAAACTGTTTTTT
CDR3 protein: CASSMDRVNEKLFF

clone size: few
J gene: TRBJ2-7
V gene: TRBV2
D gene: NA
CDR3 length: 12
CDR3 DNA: TGTGCCAGCACGAGGGACCCCTACGAGCAGTACTTC
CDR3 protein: CASTRDPYEQYF

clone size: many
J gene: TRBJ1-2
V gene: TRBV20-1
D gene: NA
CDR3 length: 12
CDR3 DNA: TGCAGTGCTAGGGATCAGGGTTATGGCTACACCTTC
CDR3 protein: CSARDQGYGYTF

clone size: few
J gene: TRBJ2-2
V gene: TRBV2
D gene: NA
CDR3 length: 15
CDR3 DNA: TGTGCCAGCAGTGTCCTAGGACCGAACACCGGGGAGCTGTTTTTT
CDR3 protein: CASSVLGPNTGELFF

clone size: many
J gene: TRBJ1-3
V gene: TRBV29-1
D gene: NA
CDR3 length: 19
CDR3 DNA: TGCAGCGTTGGAGGGAACATCAGACAGCCCGGGCTGGGTGGAAACACCATATATTTT
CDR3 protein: CSVGGNIRQPGLGGNTIYF

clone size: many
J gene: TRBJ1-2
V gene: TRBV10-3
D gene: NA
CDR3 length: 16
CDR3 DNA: TGTGCCATCAGACCGACACGGGGACCCTTAAACTATGGCTACACCTTC
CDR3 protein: CAIRPTRGPLNYGYTF

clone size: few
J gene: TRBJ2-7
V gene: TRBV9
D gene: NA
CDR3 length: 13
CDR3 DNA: TGTGCCAGCAGCGTGGACGGCGACTACGAGCAGTACTTC
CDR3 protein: CASSVDGDYEQYF

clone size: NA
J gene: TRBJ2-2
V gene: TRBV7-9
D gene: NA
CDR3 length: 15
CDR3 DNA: TGTGCCAGCAGCTTACCGGGACCCGACAGAGGGGAGCTGTTTTTT
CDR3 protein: CASSLPGPDRGELFF

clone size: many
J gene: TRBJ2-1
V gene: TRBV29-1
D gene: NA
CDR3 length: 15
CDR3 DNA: TGCAGCGTTGAAGACAGGGTTATACGGTGGAATGAGCAGTTCTTC
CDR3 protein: CSVEDRVIRWNEQFF

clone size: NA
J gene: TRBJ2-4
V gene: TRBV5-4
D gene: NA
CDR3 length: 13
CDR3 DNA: TGTGCCAGCAGCTGGGACCGCGCCCTCATTCAGTACTTC
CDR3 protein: CASSWDRALIQYF

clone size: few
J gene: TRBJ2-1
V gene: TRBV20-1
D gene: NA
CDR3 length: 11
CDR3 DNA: TGCAGTGCTAGCCTCGGTTATGAGCAGTTCTTC
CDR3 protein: CSASLGYEQFF

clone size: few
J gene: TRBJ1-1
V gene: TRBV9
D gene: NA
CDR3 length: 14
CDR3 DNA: TGTGCCAGCAGCGTAGTAGACAGTGGCACTGAAGCTTTCTTT
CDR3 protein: CASSVVDSGTEAFF

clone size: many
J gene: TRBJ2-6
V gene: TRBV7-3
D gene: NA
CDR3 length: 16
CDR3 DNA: TGTGCCAGCAGCTTAATTCACAGCTCTGGGGCCAACGTCCTGACTTTC
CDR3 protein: CASSLIHSSGANVLTF

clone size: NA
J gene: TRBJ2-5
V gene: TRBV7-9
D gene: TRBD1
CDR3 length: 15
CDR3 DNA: TGTGCCAGCAGCCCGCGAAGACAGGGACAAGAGACCCAGTACTTC
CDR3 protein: CASSPRRQGQETQYF

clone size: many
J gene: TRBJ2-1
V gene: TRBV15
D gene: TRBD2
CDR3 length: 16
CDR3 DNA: TGTGCCACCAGCAGAGCTAGCGGGGGACTCTACAATGAGCAGTTCTTC
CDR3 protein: CATSRASGGLYNEQFF

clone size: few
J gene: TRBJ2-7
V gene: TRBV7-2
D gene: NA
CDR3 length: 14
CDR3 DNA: TGTGCCAGCAGCCGACAGGACATCAGCTACGAGCAGTACTTC
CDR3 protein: CASSRQDISYEQYF